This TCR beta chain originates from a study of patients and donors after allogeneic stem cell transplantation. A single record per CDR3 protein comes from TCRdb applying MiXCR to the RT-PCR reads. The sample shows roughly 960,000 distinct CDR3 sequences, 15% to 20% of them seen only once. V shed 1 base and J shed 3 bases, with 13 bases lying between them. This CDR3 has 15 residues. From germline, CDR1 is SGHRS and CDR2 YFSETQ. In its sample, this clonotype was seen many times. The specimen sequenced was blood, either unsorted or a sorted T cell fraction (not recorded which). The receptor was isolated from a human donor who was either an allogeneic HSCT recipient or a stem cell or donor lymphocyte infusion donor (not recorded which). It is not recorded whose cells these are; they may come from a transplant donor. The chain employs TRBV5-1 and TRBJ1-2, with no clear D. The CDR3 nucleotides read TGCGCCAGCAGCTTGTCTCCGGGGTCTGACTATGGCTACACCTTC. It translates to CASSLSPGSDYGYTF.